These T cell receptor beta chains were read from a single sample in a study of cytomegalovirus exposure and HLA in healthy donors. Only in-frame clones appear in the TCRdb table, and some are missing; sequencing was by immunoSEQ multiplex PCR. The sample lists under 150,000 clones, around 77% occurring once. The material sequenced was PBMCs. The origin of the receptors is a woman aged 25 to 39 in good health and CMV-seropositive. Each CDR3 is given with its conserved first and last residue. A D gene is named only where the DNA matches it firmly. The size of a clone is reported for some rows only, either as once, few or many, or as a class for expanded clones.

J | V | D | size | CDR3 | DNA
TRBJ2-7 | TRBV7-9 | TRBD2 | few | CASSLVASGNYEQYF | TGTGCCAGCAGCTTAGTCGCTAGCGGGAACTACGAGCAGTACTTC
TRBJ2-4 | TRBV7-8 | . | . | CASSPMWGDLNIQYF | TGTGCCAGCAGCCCAATGTGGGGAGATCTAAACATTCAGTACTTC
TRBJ2-5 | TRBV29-1 | TRBD1 | . | CSVADRVPETQYF | TGCAGCGTGGCCGACAGGGTACCAGAGACCCAGTACTTC
TRBJ1-5 | TRBV19 | . | once | CASSMQAGVGQPQHF | TGTGCCAGTAGTATGCAAGCCGGGGTGGGTCAGCCCCAGCATTTT
TRBJ2-5 | TRBV4-1 | . | . | CASSQVALIETQYF | TGCGCCAGCAGCCAAGTAGCATTGATCGAGACCCAGTACTTC
TRBJ1-2 | TRBV9 | TRBD1 | . | CASSDRDREEGYGYTF | TGTGCCAGCAGCGACCGGGACAGGGAGGAAGGCTATGGCTACACCTTC
TRBJ1-1 | TRBV5-1 | . | once | CASSFAGTGTEAFF | TGCGCCAGCAGCTTCGCGGGGACGGGCACTGAAGCTTTCTTT
TRBJ1-1 | TRBV19 | TRBD1 | . | CASSPTTGEAFF | TGTGCCAGTAGTCCCACGACAGGGGAAGCTTTCTTT
TRBJ1-1 | TRBV6-5 | . | . | CASAAIGLANTEAFF | TGTGCCAGCGCCGCTATTGGGCTTGCTAACACTGAAGCTTTCTTT
TRBJ1-4 | TRBV29-1 | . | . | CSVEGATNEKLFF | TGCAGCGTTGAGGGGGCGACTAATGAAAAACTGTTTTTT
TRBJ1-1 | TRBV5-1 | . | few | CASSLVPGDTEAFF | TGCGCCAGCAGCTTGGTCCCAGGGGACACTGAAGCTTTCTTT
TRBJ2-7 | TRBV7-7 | TRBD2 | . | CASSLATGGIDEQYF | TGTGCTAGCAGCTTAGCGACGGGAGGGATCGACGAGCAGTACTTC
TRBJ2-7 | TRBV7-8 | . | once | CASSFGRASYEQYF | TGTGCCAGCAGCTTCGGCAGGGCATCCTACGAGCAGTACTTC
TRBJ2-3 | TRBV4-1 | TRBD2 | once | CASSHAPPPSGGSTDTQYF | TGCGCCAGCAGCCACGCCCCCCCGCCCAGCGGGGGATCCACAGATACGCAGTATTTT
TRBJ2-7 | TRBV2 | . | few | CFFKQEAAYEQYF | TGTTTTTTCAAGCAGGAGGCGGCCTACGAGCAGTACTTC
TRBJ2-5 | TRBV9 | TRBD1 | once | CASSAGQGQETQYF | TGTGCCAGCAGCGCGGGACAGGGACAAGAGACCCAGTACTTC
TRBJ2-1 | TRBV5-6 | TRBD2 | . | CASSFVAGTPYNEQFF | TGTGCCAGCAGCTTTGTAGCGGGGACCCCCTACAATGAGCAGTTCTTC
TRBJ2-5 | TRBV7-9 | TRBD2 | few | CASSPRGVEETQYF | TGTGCCAGCAGCCCTCGGGGGGTCGAGGAGACCCAGTACTTC
TRBJ1-1 | TRBV6-1 | TRBD1 | few | CASSEDRGLGAFF | TGTGCCAGCAGTGAGGACAGGGGCTTGGGAGCTTTCTTT
TRBJ2-3 | TRBV10-3 | TRBD2 | . | CAISEREMTDTQYF | TGTGCCATCAGCGAGCGGGAGATGACAGATACGCAGTATTTT
TRBJ2-1 | TRBV9 | . | . | CASTRTGGNNEQFF | TGTGCCAGCACCCGGACAGGCGGGAACAATGAGCAGTTCTTC
TRBJ2-3 | TRBV7-3 | . | . | CASSLERGSTDTQYF | TGTGCCAGCAGCTTAGAACGGGGGAGCACAGATACGCAGTATTTT
TRBJ2-2 | TRBV6-5 | . | once | CASSLGLAWVGELFF | TGTGCCAGCAGTTTGGGGCTAGCGTGGGTCGGGGAGCTGTTTTTT
TRBJ1-2 | TRBV10-3 | . | . | CAISEAGLGTGYTF | TGTGCCATCAGTGAAGCCGGACTTGGTACTGGCTACACCTTC
TRBJ1-1 | TRBV9 | . | once | CASSVEPGMNTEAFF | TGTGCCAGCAGCGTAGAGCCGGGGATGAACACTGAAGCTTTCTTT
TRBJ1-2 | TRBV7-9 | . | . | CSSSLPQGGYTF | TGTTCCAGCAGCTTACCTCAGGGCGGCTACACCTTC
TRBJ2-3 | TRBV2 | TRBD2 | . | CASSPGGGWADTQYF | TGTGCCAGCAGTCCCGGGGGAGGGTGGGCAGATACGCAGTATTTT
TRBJ2-2 | TRBV5-1 | TRBD1 | . | CASSRDRGTGELFF | TGCGCCAGCAGCCGCGACAGGGGGACCGGGGAGCTGTTTTTT
TRBJ1-5 | TRBV19 | . | . | CASSLREENQPQHF | TGTGCCAGTAGTCTCAGGGAGGAGAATCAGCCCCAGCATTTT
TRBJ1-1 | TRBV29-1 | . | . | CSVHERSMNTEAFF | TGCAGCGTCCACGAGAGGTCCATGAACACTGAAGCTTTCTTT
TRBJ2-1 | TRBV6-5 | . | . | CASSPQPTTGNEQFF | TGTGCCAGCAGCCCGCAACCGACTACGGGGAATGAGCAGTTCTTC
TRBJ1-2 | TRBV7-9 | . | . | CASSLETQGYGYTF | TGTGCCAGCAGCTTGGAAACCCAGGGCTATGGCTACACCTTC
TRBJ2-7 | TRBV18 | . | few | CASSPSPGYEQYF | TGTGCCAGCTCACCATCCCCAGGGTACGAGCAGTACTTC
TRBJ2-5 | TRBV9 | TRBD2 | . | CASSVLAGGMETQYF | TGTGCCAGCAGCGTACTGGCGGGGGGGATGGAGACCCAGTACTTC
TRBJ2-2 | TRBV27 | TRBD1 | . | CASSLFPGTGMLNTGELFF | TGTGCCAGCAGTTTATTCCCCGGGACAGGGATGCTTAACACCGGGGAGCTGTTTTTT
TRBJ2-1 | TRBV7-3 | TRBD2 | . | CASSSTSGSRGEQFF | TGTGCCAGCAGCTCGACTAGCGGGAGTCGGGGTGAGCAGTTCTTC
TRBJ1-1 | TRBV20-1 | . | few | CSARGEEAFF | TGCAGTGCTAGGGGAGAGGAAGCTTTCTTT
TRBJ1-4 | TRBV15 | . | . | CATSRTRAGGEKLFF | TGTGCCACCAGCAGAACCCGGGCGGGTGGAGAAAAACTGTTTTTT
TRBJ2-3 | TRBV11-2 | TRBD2 | once | CASSSSSGYGTDTQYF | TGTGCCAGCAGCTCCTCTAGCGGGTACGGCACAGATACGCAGTATTTT
TRBJ1-6 | TRBV6-5 | TRBD1 | . | CASSLGPGGYNSPLHF | TGTGCCAGCAGTTTGGGGCCAGGGGGCTATAATTCACCCCTCCACTTT
TRBJ2-1 | TRBV5-4 | TRBD1 | . | CASSLGGTGERQFF | TGTGCCAGCAGCTTGGGAGGGACAGGGGAGAGGCAGTTCTTC